What follows are 22 T cell receptor beta chains derived from one specimen sequenced in a study of blood T cell repertoires in COVID-19. Profiling relied on immunoSEQ multiplex PCR, and the TCRdb table lists in-frame clones only, not all of them. The data show over 250,000 clones, around 87% seen once. Source material: peripheral blood. The source of these receptors is a woman aged 45-65 years with acute or convalescent COVID-19.

The gene calls are TRBV27 and TRBJ2-2, with a tentative D call TRBD2 (5 bases). Germline V gives CDR1 MNHEY, CDR2 SMNVEV (reference sequence). This CDR3 comprises 16 residues. The V end lost 6 bases, the J end lost 4 bases, and 18 bases lay between the germline ends. In nucleotides, the CDR3 is TGTGCCAGCAGCCCCTATGAGGGAGTGGTCACCGGGGAGCTGTTTTTT. It encodes CASSPYEGVVTGELFF.

V usage is TRBV7-3 and J usage is TRBJ2-1; weak D call: TRBD2 (6 bases). The germline V gene encodes CDR1 SGHTA and CDR2 FQGTGA. CDR3 length: 16 amino acids. Trimming removed 5 bases from V and 1 base from J, with 15 bases in between. The CDR3 coding sequence is TGTGCCAGCAGCGCTAGCGCCGGAACGTCCTACAATGAGCAGTTCTTC. It encodes CASSASAGTSYNEQFF. The full variable domain, rest sourced from reference TRBV7-3 and TRBJ2-1, is GAGVSQTPSNKVTEKGKYVELRCDPISGHTALYWYRQSLGQGPEFLIYFQGTGAADDSGLPNDRFFAVRPEGSVSTLKIQRTERGDSAVYLCASSASAGTSYNEQFFGPGTRLTVL.

The rearrangement links TRBV5-1 to TRBJ2-5; TRBD2 matches at 10 bases. Germline CDR1 reads SGHRS; CDR2 reads YFSETQ. The V and J ends lost 2 bases and 4 bases, in that order; junction bases with no gene match: 5. The CDR3 covers 15 residues. This chain's CDR3 is CASSFSLAGVETQYF. The CDR3 region has the DNA TGCGCCAGCAGCTTTAGCCTAGCGGGAGTAGAGACCCAGTACTTC.

The chain combines TRBV19 with TRBJ2-1, with D possibly TRBD1 on 6 matching bases. With 4 bases removed from V and 0 bases from J, the gap between germline ends came to 13 bases. There are 16 residues in the CDR3. The V gene's germline CDR1 is LNHDA and CDR2 SQIVND (reference sequence). The CDR3 loop is CASSTSWDTSYNEQFF. Here the CDR3 DNA reads TGTGCCAGTAGTACGTCATGGGACACCTCCTACAATGAGCAGTTCTTC.

This chain connects TRBV6-6 to TRBJ2-7; 14 nucleotides line up with TRBD2. The germline CDR1 and CDR2 sequences are MNHNY and SVGAGI (reference sequence). Germline trimming cut 6 bases from V and 1 base from J; bases unmatched to any gene: 5. The CDR3 loop spans 16 amino acids. The CDR3 DNA reads as TGTGCCAGCAGCGGACTAGCGGGAGGTGATTCCTACGAGCAGTACTTC. Protein product: CASSGLAGGDSYEQYF.

V is TRBV5-1 and J is TRBJ2-1; 8 positions agree with TRBD1. The CDR3 runs to 15 residues. J gave up 6 bases and V 3 bases, and 8 bases lay outside the gene matches. CDR1 and CDR2 from the germline V gene are SGHRS and YFSETQ. CDR3 DNA: TGCGCCAGCAGCTCCAGGACAGGGAGGATCAATGAGCAGTTCTTC. It yields the protein CASSSRTGRINEQFF.

CDR3 in amino acids: CASSNGTSGSSGCEQFF. The CDR3 nucleotides read TGTGCCAGCAGCAACGGGACTAGCGGGAGTTCAGGCTGTGAGCAGTTCTTC. The chain employs TRBV21-1 and TRBJ2-1; TRBD2, the table's D call, was not compared with the DNA. TRBV21-1 is designated a pseudogene. The CDR3 is 17 residues long.

This chain connects TRBV28 to TRBJ1-4; 7 positions agree with TRBD1. The CDR3 has 14 residues. The V gene's germline CDR1 is MDHEN and CDR2 SYDVKM. Trimming at V came to 6 bases and at J to 5 bases, leaving 6 bases not matched to a gene. The DNA for the CDR3 is TGTGCCAGCAGCGAACCGGGACAGAATGAAAAACTGTTTTTT. Its translation: CASSEPGQNEKLFF.

The rearrangement joins TRBV11-3 to TRBJ2-7, with 7 positions matching TRBD2. Looked up from germline, CDR1 is SGHNT and CDR2 is YENEEA. The CDR3 runs to 13 residues. The V segment lost 5 bases and the J segment 2 bases; nucleotides outside the gene matches: 3. CDR3 coding DNA: TGTGCCAGCAGCCTAGGGACTACCTACGAGCAGTACTTC. Encoded protein: CASSLGTTYEQYF.

Here the CDR3 reads CASTLKFRRSETQYF. The CDR3 DNA reads as TGTGCCAGCACCCTAAAGTTTCGGAGATCGGAGACCCAGTACTTC. V and J are TRBV28 and TRBJ2-5, with D unclear. V was shortened by 7 bases and J by 5 bases, with 20 bases between the two germline ends. Germline CDR1 is MDHEN and CDR2 is SYDVKM. The CDR3 spans 15 residues.

This clone has just one count. The rearrangement joins TRBV27 to TRBJ2-3; 7 bases match TRBD1. J was trimmed by 4 bases and V by 4 bases; bases with no gene match: 5. The CDR3 is made up of 14 amino acids. Germline V CDR1 and CDR2: MNHEY, SMNVEV (reference sequence). CDR3 coding DNA: TGTGCCAGCAGTTACGGTCAGGGGGCAGATACGCAGTATTTT. The encoded protein is CASSYGQGADTQYF.

This chain uses TRBV7-2 with TRBJ2-7, with D tentatively TRBD1 (6 bases). The V gene's germline CDR1 is SGHTA and CDR2 FQGNSA. V lost 6 bases, J lost 7 bases, and 19 bases lay in between. CDR3 size: 14 residues. CDR3 bases: TGTGCCAGCAGTTCACAGGGCCAGACGCGAGAGCAGTACTTC. Translated: CASSSQGQTREQYF.

The chain carries TRBV11-2 and TRBJ2-3; D possibly corresponds to TRBD2 (6 bases). The CDR3 runs to 15 residues. V shed 5 bases and J shed 6 bases, with 18 bases lying between them. Germline assignment: CDR1 SGHAT and CDR2 FQNNGV. Written as DNA, the CDR3 is TGTGCCAGCAGCCCGACTAGGGGCTCTGGGGATACGCAGTATTTT. Its translation is CASSPTRGSGDTQYF.

The chain is built from TRBV18 and TRBJ2-3, with unresolved D. The V end was cut by 2 bases, the J end by 0 bases, with 9 bases between. The CDR3 is 15 residues long. Per the germline V gene, CDR1 is KGHSH and CDR2 is LQKENI. The CDR3 here is CASSPISSSTDTQYF. The CDR3 region has the DNA TGTGCCAGCTCACCAATAAGCTCTAGCACAGATACGCAGTATTTT. Full variable domain (outside the CDR3, taken from reference TRBV18 and TRBJ2-3): NAGVMQNPRHLVRRRGQEARLRCSPMKGHSHVYWYRQLPEEGLKFMVYLQKENIIDESGMPKERFSAEFPKEGPSILRIQQVVRGDSAAYFCASSPISSSTDTQYFGPGTRLTVL.

The chain recombines TRBV5-1 with TRBJ2-2; TRBD1 aligns across 10 bases. CDR3 length equals 16 residues. Per the germline V gene, CDR1 is SGHRS and CDR2 is YFSETQ. With V trimmed by 4 bases and J by 6 bases, 9 bases remained unmatched. The CDR3 protein is CASSVLGTGESGELFF. The CDR3 coding sequence is TGCGCCAGCAGCGTCCTGGGGACAGGGGAATCCGGGGAGCTGTTTTTT. Filled out from reference TRBV5-1 and TRBJ2-2, the complete variable domain reads KAGVTQTPRYLIKTRGQQVTLSCSPISGHRSVSWYQQTPGQGLQFLFEYFSETQRNKGNFPGRFSGRQFSNSRSEMNVSTLELGDSALYLCASSVLGTGESGELFFGEGSRLTVL.

The chain couples TRBV11-2 to TRBJ2-3, with 9 bases lining up with TRBD2. Trimming at V came to 5 bases and at J to 2 bases, leaving 5 bases not matched to a gene. CDR1 and CDR2 (germline): SGHAT, FQNNGV. The CDR3 is 15 residues long. The CDR3: CASSTTSGYTDTQYF. CDR3 DNA: TGTGCCAGCAGCACGACTAGCGGTTACACAGATACGCAGTATTTT.

The genes are TRBV9 and TRBJ2-1; D not certain. CDR1 and CDR2 from the germline V gene are SGDLS and YYNGEE. The CDR3 has 13 amino acids. Trimming took 3 bases from V and 9 from J, leaving 13 bases between them. Written as DNA, the CDR3 is TGTGCCAGCAGCGCCCCACTAAGCATTGAGCAGTTCTTC. It yields the protein CASSAPLSIEQFF.

A note on this clone: Different DNA sequences within this sample yield the same CDR3. The V gene is TRBV28, the J gene TRBJ1-2; D remains ambiguous. The germline gives CDR1 MDHEN, CDR2 SYDVKM. The CDR3 loop spans 14 amino acids. V lost 6 bases, J lost 2 bases, and 13 bases lay in between. CDR3 in amino acids: CASSLSGSNYGYTF. The CDR3 DNA follows: TGTGCCAGCAGCCTTTCCGGGTCCAACTATGGCTACACCTTC.

Only a few counts were recorded for this clone. The V call is TRBV18, the J call TRBJ2-1, with TRBD1 identical over 7 bases. This CDR3 comprises 18 residues. The germline gives CDR1 KGHSH, CDR2 LQKENI. Trimming took 3 bases from V and 2 from J; bases not matched to a gene: 13. In DNA form, the CDR3 reads TGTGCCAGCTCACCGGCGACAGGGTTAACTACCGCCTACAATGAGCAGTTCTTC. Amino acids: CASSPATGLTTAYNEQFF.

The chain employs TRBV7-2 and TRBJ1-5, with D perhaps matching TRBD1 (5 bases). Trimming cost V 5 bases and J 7 bases, with 21 bases left between them. CDR1 and CDR2 (germline): SGHTA, FQGNSA. The CDR3 spans 16 residues. CDR3 sequence reads: CASSPAGPLTRQPQHF. In nucleotides, the CDR3 is TGTGCCAGCAGCCCGGCGGGACCCCTGACCCGGCAGCCCCAGCATTTT.

The J gene is TRBJ2-7, the V gene TRBV18, with 7 bases identical to TRBD1. Germline V CDR1 and CDR2: KGHSH, LQKENI. The ends lost 5 bases at V and 5 bases at J; junction bases unmatched: 9. The CDR3 has 14 amino acids. CDR3 sequence: CASSSTGRGHEQYF. CDR3 sequence (DNA): TGTGCCAGCTCATCGACAGGGCGTGGACACGAGCAGTACTTC.

The chain employs TRBV9 and TRBJ1-1, with D tentatively TRBD1 (6 bases). This CDR3 is built from 15 residues. Germline V gives CDR1 SGDLS, CDR2 YYNGEE. V was clipped by 3 bases and J by 3 bases, with 15 bases between them. Here the CDR3 DNA reads TGTGCCAGCAGCGCGATACAGGGAGGGGACACTGAAGCTTTCTTT. Protein sequence: CASSAIQGGDTEAFF.